The 3 T cell receptor beta chains reported below all come from one sample, sequenced in a study of T cell responses to AZD1222 COVID-19 vaccine. Assay: immunoSEQ multiplex PCR; the TCRdb copy retains only in-frame clones and omits some. Of 150,000 to 200,000 clones in the sample, more than 70% were seen once. This material consisted of peripheral blood, taken 28 days after the second AZD1222 dose. The receptors come from an adult who received the AZD1222 COVID-19 vaccine.

The V and J genes are TRBV23-1 and TRBJ2-6, with no clear D. TRBV23-1 is sorted into the ORF group, with uncertain function. The CDR3 is made up of 19 amino acids. V was trimmed by 0 bases and J by 2 bases, leaving 17 bases between them. The CDR3 region is CASSQSSDRFPPGANVLTF. The CDR3 DNA is TGCGCCAGCAGTCAATCCTCGGACCGCTTTCCGCCTGGGGCCAACGTCCTGACTTTC.

The chain uses TRBV6-5 and TRBJ2-7, with D perhaps matching TRBD2 (6 bases). Germline CDR1 is MNHEY and CDR2 is SVGAGI. CDR3 size: 13 residues. V was clipped by 2 bases and J by 3 bases, with 8 bases between them. CDR3 DNA sequence: TGTGCCAGCAGTTACGTGGAGGGCTACGAGCAGTACTTC. It is translated as CASSYVEGYEQYF.

The chain recombines TRBV28 with TRBJ2-7, with TRBD2 matching 7 bases. This CDR3 spans 13 amino acids. Trimming cost V 5 bases and J 4 bases; bases outside gene matches: 5. Germline V gene lookup returns CDR1 MDHEN and CDR2 SYDVKM. The CDR3 region has the DNA TGTGCCAGCAGTCCCGGGGGGTCATACGAGCAGTACTTC. This translates into CASSPGGSYEQYF.